This TCR beta chain was sequenced in a study of spatial heterogeneity in lung cancer. About the research overall: More beta-chain than alpha-chain sequences were consistently detected.

Time point meaning: sample taken at primary tumor resection. Samples were obtained from approximately 72 donors, all untreated early-stage non-small cell lung cancer patients. Whole RNA from tumor, nontumor lung or frozen PBMC was sequenced unsorted. Carried by each TCR cDNA molecule was a unique molecular identifier. TCRdb recomputed calls from the 5' RACE reads with MiXCR, one row per CDR3 protein. Seen here are about 22,000 distinct CDR3 sequences, about 5.6% observed once, and the top ten hold around a third. This clonotype was counted at least ten times. V shed 6 bases, J shed 5 bases, and the junction held 6 bases outside the gene matches. The CDR3 runs to 13 residues. Looked up from germline, CDR1 is SGHTA and CDR2 is FQGNSA.

This specimen consisted of PBMCs, obtained at surgery. This rearrangement joins TRBV7-2 to TRBJ2-5, with TRBD1 identical over 7 bases. This receptor was identified in a male donor with early-stage non-small cell lung cancer. CDR3: CASSITGEETQYF. For the CDR3, the DNA is TGTGCCAGCAGTATTACAGGGGAGGAGACCCAGTACTTC. Full variable domain (outside the CDR3, taken from reference TRBV7-2 and TRBJ2-5): GAGVSQSPSNKVTEKGKDVELRCDPISGHTALYWYRQSLGQGLEFLIYFQGNSAPDKSGLPSDRFSAERTGGSVSTLTIQRTQQEDSAVYLCASSITGEETQYFGPGTRLLVL.